This TCR beta chain was obtained from a study of T cell responses to AZD1222 COVID-19 vaccine. This CDR3 comprises 15 residues. Germline-derived CDR1 and CDR2 are SGHNT and YYREEE (reference sequence). J lost 1 base, V lost 2 bases, and 4 bases had no gene match. TCRdb's table, derived via immunoSEQ multiplex PCR, lists solely in-frame clones and lacks some. Counted here are some 120,000 clones, more than 85% occurring once; the ten biggest clones make up 7.5%. The chain carries TRBV5-4 and TRBJ2-7; 9 positions agree with TRBD2. The sample consisted of peripheral blood, taken on day 0 of AZD1222 vaccination. The receptor comes from an adult in good health. The CDR3 DNA reads as TGTGCCAGCAGCTTAAGGACTAGCGCATCCTACGAGCAGTACTTC. It translates to CASSLRTSASYEQYF.